Listed below are T cell receptor beta chains from one sample, sequenced in a study of cytomegalovirus exposure and HLA in healthy donors. The repertoire was sequenced with immunoSEQ multiplex PCR; TCRdb's copy has only in-frame clones and lacks some. The profile shows over 150,000 clones, about 80% of them singletons. Sequenced material: PBMCs. Every receptor here comes from a man aged 25 to 40 in good health and CMV-seropositive. The CDR3 runs from the conserved cysteine through the conserved F or W. Fields, in order: J gene, V gene, CDR3 protein.

J gene: TRBJ2-2; V gene: TRBV7-9; CDR3 protein: CASRLGLAGANTGELFF
J gene: TRBJ1-5; V gene: TRBV7-2; CDR3 protein: CASSLQGGNQPQHF
J gene: TRBJ2-4; V gene: TRBV29-1; CDR3 protein: CSVEDSKTRNIQYF
J gene: TRBJ2-7; V gene: TRBV30; CDR3 protein: CAWSRGYEQYF
J gene: TRBJ2-7; V gene: TRBV5-5; CDR3 protein: CASSLTVYSYEQYF
J gene: TRBJ2-2; V gene: TRBV9; CDR3 protein: CASSPLGREGYSGELFF
J gene: TRBJ1-6; V gene: TRBV9; CDR3 protein: CASSPTGGEYNSPLHF
J gene: TRBJ2-3; V gene: TRBV29-1; CDR3 protein: CSVPSGTSTDTQYF
J gene: TRBJ2-1; V gene: TRBV18; CDR3 protein: CASSPSGLGGYNEQFF
J gene: TRBJ2-3; V gene: TRBV2; CDR3 protein: CASRGWGRNTDTQYF
J gene: TRBJ1-5; V gene: TRBV5-1; CDR3 protein: CASRPTGDNQPQHF
J gene: TRBJ2-2; V gene: TRBV18; CDR3 protein: CASSPAPPGTPIDTGELFF
J gene: TRBJ2-7; V gene: TRBV7-9; CDR3 protein: CASSLADRGNYEQYF
J gene: TRBJ2-1; V gene: TRBV18; CDR3 protein: CASSPDRETNEQFF
J gene: TRBJ2-7; V gene: TRBV5-1; CDR3 protein: CASSLGTGADSYEQYF
J gene: TRBJ1-1; V gene: TRBV28; CDR3 protein: CASSSGQGVTEAFF
J gene: TRBJ2-1; V gene: TRBV28; CDR3 protein: CASSSPGEREGGNEQFF